This entry lists 20 T cell receptor beta chains sequenced from one sample in a study of T cells in Graves' hyperthyroidism and ophthalmopathy. Amplification yielded TCR beta CDR3 regions, with RNA transcripts as the source. The HTBI primer set drove a first-round RT-PCR of the TCR CDR3. TCRdb analysed the multiplex PCR reads with MiXCR anew, one entry per CDR3 protein. The profile shows a few hundred thousand distinct CDR3 sequences, roughly 15% of them singletons. Sequencing input: blood. These TCRs come from a woman in her thirties with Graves' ophthalmopathy.

This clonotype came up many times. This sequence joins TRBV6-1 and TRBJ1-6; D might be TRBD1 (5 bases). V was trimmed by 9 bases and J by 9 bases, leaving 15 bases between them. The CDR3 covers 13 residues. The germline V gene encodes CDR1 MNHNS and CDR2 SASEGT. The DNA for the CDR3 is TGTGCCAGTACAACAGGTTTTGGTTCACCCCTCCACTTT. This translates into CASTTGFGSPLHF.

At least ten counts were recorded for this clonotype. The V gene is TRBV30, the J gene TRBJ2-7, with D perhaps being TRBD1 or TRBD2 (5 bases each). The CDR3 runs to 15 residues. CDR1 GTSNPN and CDR2 SVGIG come from the germline V gene (reference sequence). The V end lost 4 bases, the J end lost 1 base, and 17 bases lay between the germline ends. This CDR3 reads CAWTSGDHPSYEQYF. The CDR3 DNA follows: TGTGCCTGGACTTCCGGGGACCATCCATCCTACGAGCAGTACTTC.

This clonotype was detected many times. The V and J genes are TRBV3-1 and TRBJ1-4; D might be TRBD1 (5 bases). CDR3 length: 15 amino acids. The V gene lost 0 bases and the J gene lost 8 bases, with 13 bases spanning the gap. The germline CDR1 and CDR2 sequences are LGHDT and YNNKEL (reference sequence). The CDR3, as DNA: TGTGCCAGCAGCCAAGAAGGCAGGGCGAGCGAAAAACTGTTTTTT. Encoded protein: CASSQEGRASEKLFF.

This clonotype has ten or more counts. The rearrangement links TRBV5-1 to TRBJ1-5; perhaps TRBD1 as D (6 bases). The germline V gene has CDR1 SGHRS and CDR2 YFSETQ. The CDR3 contains 15 residues. Trimming stripped 4 bases from V and 0 bases from J, with 11 bases between. DNA for the CDR3: TGCGCCAGCAGCCCAGGACAGCATAGCAATCAGCCCCAGCATTTT. It is translated as CASSPGQHSNQPQHF.

This clonotype was seen a few times. The chain joins TRBV7-9 to TRBJ2-2, with no clear D. Germline CDR1 SEHNR, CDR2 FQNEAQ (reference sequence). The V end was cut by 2 bases, the J end by 6 bases, with 7 bases between. CDR3 size: 13 residues. CDR3 residues: CASSLQDSGELFF. As DNA, the CDR3 is TGTGCCAGCAGCTTACAGGATTCCGGGGAGCTGTTTTTT.

The chain carries TRBV28 and TRBJ1-5; D possibly corresponds to TRBD1 (5 bases). CDR1 is MDHEN, CDR2 SYDVKM, per germline. V was pared by 6 bases and J by 2 bases, with 14 bases between. CDR3 length: 15 residues. DNA of the CDR3: TGTGCCAGCAGCTTGGGGGGGGTCGGCAATCAGCCCCAGCATTTT. This sequence encodes CASSLGGVGNQPQHF.

Ten or more counts support this clonotype. The chain recombines TRBV15 with TRBJ1-1, with D unclear. Per the germline V gene, CDR1 is LNHNV and CDR2 is YYDKDF (reference sequence). CDR3 length: 19 amino acids. V was cut by 1 base and J by 4 bases, with 25 bases left in between. Here the CDR3 DNA reads TGTGCCACCAGCAGAGTCAATTTAGTGGGTCCCCATGGGCTCACTGAAGCTTTCTTT. It encodes CATSRVNLVGPHGLTEAFF.

This clonotype was observed many times. This sequence joins TRBV7-9 and TRBJ2-2; D possibly matches TRBD1 or TRBD2 (6 bases each). The CDR3 consists of 14 residues. Germline V gene sequence: CDR1 SEHNR, CDR2 FQNEAQ (reference sequence). Trimming pared 4 bases from V and 3 bases from J, leaving 9 bases between. CDR3: CASSSGAHTGELFF. Here the CDR3 DNA reads TGTGCCAGCAGCTCGGGGGCCCACACCGGGGAGCTGTTTTTT.

The chain has TRBV20-1 and TRBJ2-5, with TRBD2 matching over 10 bases. Germline assignment: CDR1 DFQATT and CDR2 SNEGSKA (reference sequence). The CDR3 spans 14 residues. J gave up 5 bases and V 1 base, and 4 bases lay outside the gene matches. The CDR3 DNA reads TGCAGTGCTAGAGGGACTAGCGGAGGGGAGACCCAGTACTTC. It specifies CSARGTSGGETQYF.

The chain joins TRBV4-1 to TRBJ2-3; TRBD2 is a possible D gene (6 bases). The CDR3 consists of 18 residues. Trimming removed 0 bases from V and 0 bases from J, with 16 bases in between. CDR1 MGHRA and CDR2 YSYEKL come from the germline V gene. CDR3 DNA: TGCGCCAGCAGCCAAGATATCCATGCGGGATCTAGCACAGATACGCAGTATTTT. Residues: CASSQDIHAGSSTDTQYF.

This clonotype occurred many times. The chain is built from TRBV20-1 and TRBJ2-3, with TRBD1 matching 7 bases. CDR3 length: 16 amino acids. CDR1 and CDR2 from the germline V gene are DFQATT and SNEGSKA (reference sequence). Trimming cost V 6 bases and J 3 bases; bases outside gene matches: 15. DNA for the CDR3: TGCAGTGCCCAACCCGACAGGGCGGTCGGGACAGATACGCAGTATTTT. This encodes CSAQPDRAVGTDTQYF.

This clonotype came up many times. This sequence joins TRBV28 and TRBJ2-5; 8 bases match TRBD1. The CDR3 contains 12 residues. CDR1 is MDHEN and CDR2 is SYDVKM in the germline V gene. The V segment lost 4 bases and the J segment 14 bases; nucleotides outside the gene matches: 9. The CDR3 sequence is CASSSQRQGIYF. CDR3 DNA: TGTGCCAGCAGTTCTCAACGACAGGGGATCTACTTC.

This clonotype was counted at least ten times. The chain carries TRBV28 and TRBJ2-7, with D tentatively TRBD2 (5 bases). CDR3 size: 14 residues. V shed 3 bases and J shed 5 bases, with 14 bases lying between them. Per germline, CDR1 MDHEN and CDR2 SYDVKM. The CDR3 sequence is CASSLLAQSHEQYF. The DNA of the CDR3 is TGTGCCAGCAGTTTGTTAGCGCAGTCCCACGAGCAGTACTTC.

This clonotype was counted ten times or more. The chain joins TRBV28 to TRBJ2-3; D is uncertain. The germline V gene encodes CDR1 MDHEN and CDR2 SYDVKM. The CDR3 runs to 12 residues. V was shortened by 3 bases and J by 6 bases, with 7 bases between the two germline ends. CDR3 residues: CASSFGPDTQYF. As DNA, the CDR3 is TGTGCCAGCAGTTTTGGTCCCGATACGCAGTATTTT.

The rearrangement uses TRBV28 and TRBJ2-3, with TRBD1 identical over 9 bases. The germline gives CDR1 MDHEN, CDR2 SYDVKM. Trimming removed 2 bases from V and 2 bases from J; junction bases left unmatched: 5. This CDR3 is 16 amino acids long. The CDR3 DNA reads as TGTGCCAGCAGTTTAGAACAGGGGGCTGACACAGATACGCAGTATTTT. This codes for CASSLEQGADTDTQYF.

This clonotype was counted at least ten times. This chain connects TRBV30 to TRBJ2-1, with 9 bases identical to TRBD1. The trim removed 4 bases at V and 3 bases at J, leaving 7 bases unmatched. The CDR3 runs 15 residues. The germline V gene has CDR1 GTSNPN and CDR2 SVGIG (reference sequence). CDR3 nucleotides: TGTGCCTGGACCCCGGGACAGGGCGTCTACAATGAGCAGTTCTTC. Protein product: CAWTPGQGVYNEQFF.

In this sample, this clonotype turned up a few times. The chain combines TRBV29-1 with TRBJ2-7; 9 nucleotides line up with TRBD2. Germline CDR1 and CDR2: SQVTM and ANQGSEA. V lost 0 bases to trimming and J lost 2 bases; unmatched junction nucleotides: 8. The CDR3 runs 16 residues. The CDR3 loop reads CSVEDPTKRGAYEQYF. The CDR3 DNA sequence: TGCAGCGTTGAAGATCCGACTAAGCGGGGGGCCTACGAGCAGTACTTC.

As to this clonotype: A read error is possible here, since a much larger clone lies one base away. The chain joins TRBV29-1 to TRBJ1-1; tentatively, D is TRBD1 (6 bases). CDR1 and CDR2 (germline): SQVTM, ANQGSEA. CDR3 length equals 15 residues. This CDR3 is CSYVNFDRMIPETFF. The CDR3 DNA follows: TGCAGCTACGTAAATTTTGACAGGATGATCCCTGAAACTTTCTTT.

This clonotype was seen repeatedly, ten times or more. The J gene is TRBJ2-2, the V gene TRBV28; 9 bases fit TRBD1. J gave up 6 bases and V 6 bases, and 14 bases lay outside the gene matches. The CDR3 contains 17 residues. The V gene's germline CDR1 is MDHEN and CDR2 SYDVKM. This chain's CDR3 is CASRKGYRGRVPGELFF. CDR3 in DNA: TGTGCCAGCAGGAAGGGGTACAGGGGGCGCGTTCCCGGGGAGCTGTTTTTT.

J is TRBJ1-5 and V is TRBV19; D ambiguous. Trimming removed 7 bases from V and 4 bases from J, with 14 bases in between. The germline gives CDR1 LNHDA, CDR2 SQIVND (reference sequence). The CDR3 covers 14 residues. The CDR3 sequence: CASNPRPGNQPQHF. The CDR3 nucleotides read TGTGCCAGTAACCCGCGTCCGGGAAATCAGCCCCAGCATTTT.